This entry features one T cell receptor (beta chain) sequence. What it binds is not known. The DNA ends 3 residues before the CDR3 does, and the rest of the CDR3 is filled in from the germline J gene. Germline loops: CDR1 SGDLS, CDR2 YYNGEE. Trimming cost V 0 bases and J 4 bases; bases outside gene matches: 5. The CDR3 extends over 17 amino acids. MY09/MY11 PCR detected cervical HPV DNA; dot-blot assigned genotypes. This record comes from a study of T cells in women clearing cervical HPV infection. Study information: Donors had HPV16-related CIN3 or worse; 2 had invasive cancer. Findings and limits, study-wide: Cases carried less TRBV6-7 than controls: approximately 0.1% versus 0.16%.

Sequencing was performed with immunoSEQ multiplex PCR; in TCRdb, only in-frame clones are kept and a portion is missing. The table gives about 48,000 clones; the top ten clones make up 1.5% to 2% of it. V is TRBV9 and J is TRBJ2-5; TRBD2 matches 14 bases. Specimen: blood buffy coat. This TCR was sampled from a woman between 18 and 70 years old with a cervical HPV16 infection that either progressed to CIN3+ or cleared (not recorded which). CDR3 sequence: CASSVGLAGGPGETQYF. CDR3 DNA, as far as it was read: TGTGCCAGCAGCGTAGGACTAGCGGGGGGGCCGGGAGAGACC.